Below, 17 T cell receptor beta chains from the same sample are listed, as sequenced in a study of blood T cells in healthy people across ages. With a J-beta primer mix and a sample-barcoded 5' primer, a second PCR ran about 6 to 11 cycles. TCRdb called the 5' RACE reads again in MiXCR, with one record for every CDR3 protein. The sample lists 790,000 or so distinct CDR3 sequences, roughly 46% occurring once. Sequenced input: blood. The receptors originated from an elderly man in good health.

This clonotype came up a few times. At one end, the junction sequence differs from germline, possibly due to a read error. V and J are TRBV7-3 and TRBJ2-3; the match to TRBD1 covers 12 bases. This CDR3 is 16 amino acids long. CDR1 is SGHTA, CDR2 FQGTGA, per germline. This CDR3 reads CASSSPGTGGTDTQYF. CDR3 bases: TGTGCCAGCAGCTCCCCCGGGACAGGGGGCACGGATACGCAGTATTTT.

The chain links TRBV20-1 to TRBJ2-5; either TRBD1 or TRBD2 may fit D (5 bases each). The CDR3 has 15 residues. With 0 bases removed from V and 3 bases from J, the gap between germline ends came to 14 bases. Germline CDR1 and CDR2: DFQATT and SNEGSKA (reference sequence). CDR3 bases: TGCAGTGCTAGAGATCTGCGCAGGGACGAAGAGACCCAGTACTTC. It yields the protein CSARDLRRDEETQYF.

The CDR3 DNA follows: TGTGCCAGCAGCTTCGGTCGTTCGGGTTCACCCCTCCACTTT. Translation: CASSFGRSGSPLHF. This rearrangement joins TRBV7-2 to TRBJ1-6; no firm D call. This CDR3 region has 14 residues. Trimming cost V 3 bases and J 9 bases, with 12 bases left between them. CDR1 and CDR2 from the germline V gene are SGHTA and FQGNSA.

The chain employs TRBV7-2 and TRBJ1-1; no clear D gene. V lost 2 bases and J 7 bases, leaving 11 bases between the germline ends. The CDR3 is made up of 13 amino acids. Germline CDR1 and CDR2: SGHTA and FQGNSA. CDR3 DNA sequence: TGTGCCAGCAGCTTACTGAGGGCTGATGAAGCTTTCTTT. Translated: CASSLLRADEAFF.

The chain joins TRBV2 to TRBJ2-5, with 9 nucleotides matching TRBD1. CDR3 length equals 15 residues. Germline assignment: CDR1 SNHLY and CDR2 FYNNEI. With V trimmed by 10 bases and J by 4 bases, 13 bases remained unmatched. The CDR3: CATASGTGSGETQYF. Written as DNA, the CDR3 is TGTGCCACCGCTTCTGGGACAGGGAGCGGAGAGACCCAGTACTTC.

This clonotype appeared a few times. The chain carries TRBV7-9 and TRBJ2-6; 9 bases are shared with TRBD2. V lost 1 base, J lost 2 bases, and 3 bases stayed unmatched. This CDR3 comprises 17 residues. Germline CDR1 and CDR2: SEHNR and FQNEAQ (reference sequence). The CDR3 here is CASSLGSGRAGANVLTF. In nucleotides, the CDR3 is TGTGCCAGCAGCTTAGGTAGCGGGAGAGCTGGGGCCAACGTCCTGACTTTC.

The CDR3 protein is CASSSGLHNEQFF. The CDR3 nucleotides are TGCGCCAGCAGCTCCGGACTCCACAATGAGCAGTTCTTC. This sequence joins TRBV5-1 and TRBJ2-1; weak D call: TRBD2 (5 bases). The CDR3 sequence is 13 residues long. Trimming removed 3 bases at V and 5 bases at J, with 9 bases between. Germline CDR1 is SGHRS and CDR2 is YFSETQ.

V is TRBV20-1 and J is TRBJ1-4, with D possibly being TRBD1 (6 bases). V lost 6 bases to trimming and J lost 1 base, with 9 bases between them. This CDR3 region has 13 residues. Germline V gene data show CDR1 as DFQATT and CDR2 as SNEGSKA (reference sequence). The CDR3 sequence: CSAKGGTNEKLFF. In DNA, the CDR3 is TGCAGTGCCAAGGGGGGAACTAATGAAAAACTGTTTTTT.

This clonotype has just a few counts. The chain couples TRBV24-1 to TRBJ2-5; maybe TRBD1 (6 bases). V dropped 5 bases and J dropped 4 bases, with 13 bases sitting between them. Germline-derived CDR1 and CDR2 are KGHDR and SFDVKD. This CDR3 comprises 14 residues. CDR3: CATSGTGSRETQYF. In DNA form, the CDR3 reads TGTGCCACCAGTGGTACAGGGTCTAGAGAGACCCAGTACTTC.

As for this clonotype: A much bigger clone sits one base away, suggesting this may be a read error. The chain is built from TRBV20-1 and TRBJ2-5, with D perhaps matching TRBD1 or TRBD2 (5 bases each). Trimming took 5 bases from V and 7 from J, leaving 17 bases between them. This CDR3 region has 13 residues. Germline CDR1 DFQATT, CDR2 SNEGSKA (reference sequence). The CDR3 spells CSAEDYDGGTQYF. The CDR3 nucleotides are TGCAGTGCTGAGGATTACGATGGGGGGACCCAGTACTTC.

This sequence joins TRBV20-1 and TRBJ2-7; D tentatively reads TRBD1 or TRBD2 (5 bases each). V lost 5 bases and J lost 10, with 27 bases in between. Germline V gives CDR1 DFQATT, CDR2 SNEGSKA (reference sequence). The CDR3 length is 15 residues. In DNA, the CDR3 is TGCAGTGCTCCACGACCCGGGACCTCACAAGAGGCCCAGTACTTC. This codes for CSAPRPGTSQEAQYF.

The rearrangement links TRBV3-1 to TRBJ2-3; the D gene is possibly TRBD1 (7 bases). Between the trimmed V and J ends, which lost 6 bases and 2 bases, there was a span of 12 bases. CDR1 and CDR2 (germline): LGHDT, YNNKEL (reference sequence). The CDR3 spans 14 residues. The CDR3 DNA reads TGTGCCAGCAGACGACAGGGACTCACAGATACGCAGTATTTT. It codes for CASRRQGLTDTQYF.

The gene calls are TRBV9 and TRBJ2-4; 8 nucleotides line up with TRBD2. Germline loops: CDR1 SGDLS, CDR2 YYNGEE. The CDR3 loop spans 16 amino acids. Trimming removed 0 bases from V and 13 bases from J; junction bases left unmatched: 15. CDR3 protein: CASSVGQAGASGEQYF. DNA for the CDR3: TGTGCCAGCAGCGTAGGGCAAGCGGGGGCATCCGGAGAGCAGTACTTC.

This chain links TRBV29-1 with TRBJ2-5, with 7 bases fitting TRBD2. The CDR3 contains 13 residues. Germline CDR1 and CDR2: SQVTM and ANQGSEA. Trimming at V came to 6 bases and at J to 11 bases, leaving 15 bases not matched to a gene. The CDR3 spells CSVAAMGGGEQYF. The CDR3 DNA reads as TGCAGCGTGGCCGCAATGGGGGGGGGTGAGCAGTACTTC.

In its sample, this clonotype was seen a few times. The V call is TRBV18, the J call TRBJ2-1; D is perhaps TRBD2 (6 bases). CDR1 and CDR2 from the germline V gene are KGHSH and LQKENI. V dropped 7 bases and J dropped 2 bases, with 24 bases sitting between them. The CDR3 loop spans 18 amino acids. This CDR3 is CASFPTTAGDITYNEQFF. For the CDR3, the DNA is TGTGCCAGCTTCCCCACAACAGCGGGCGATATTACCTACAATGAGCAGTTCTTC. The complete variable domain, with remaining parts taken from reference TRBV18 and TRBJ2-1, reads NAGVMQNPRHLVRRRGQEARLRCSPMKGHSHVYWYRQLPEEGLKFMVYLQKENIIDESGMPKERFSAEFPKEGPSILRIQQVVRGDSAAYFCASFPTTAGDITYNEQFFGPGTRLTVL.

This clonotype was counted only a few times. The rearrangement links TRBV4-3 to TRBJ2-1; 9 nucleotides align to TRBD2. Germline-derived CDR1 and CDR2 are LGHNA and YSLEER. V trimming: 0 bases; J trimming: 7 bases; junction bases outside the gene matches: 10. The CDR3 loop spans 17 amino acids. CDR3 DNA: TGCGCCAGCAGCCAAGATCGACTAGCGGAGGGGGGAAATGAGCAGTTCTTC. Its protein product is CASSQDRLAEGGNEQFF.

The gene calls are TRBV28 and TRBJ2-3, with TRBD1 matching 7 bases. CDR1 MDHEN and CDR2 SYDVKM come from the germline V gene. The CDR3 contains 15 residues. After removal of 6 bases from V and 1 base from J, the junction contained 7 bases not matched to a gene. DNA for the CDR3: TGTGCCAGCAGCATGACAGGGCGGGGCACAGATACGCAGTATTTT. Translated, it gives CASSMTGRGTDTQYF.